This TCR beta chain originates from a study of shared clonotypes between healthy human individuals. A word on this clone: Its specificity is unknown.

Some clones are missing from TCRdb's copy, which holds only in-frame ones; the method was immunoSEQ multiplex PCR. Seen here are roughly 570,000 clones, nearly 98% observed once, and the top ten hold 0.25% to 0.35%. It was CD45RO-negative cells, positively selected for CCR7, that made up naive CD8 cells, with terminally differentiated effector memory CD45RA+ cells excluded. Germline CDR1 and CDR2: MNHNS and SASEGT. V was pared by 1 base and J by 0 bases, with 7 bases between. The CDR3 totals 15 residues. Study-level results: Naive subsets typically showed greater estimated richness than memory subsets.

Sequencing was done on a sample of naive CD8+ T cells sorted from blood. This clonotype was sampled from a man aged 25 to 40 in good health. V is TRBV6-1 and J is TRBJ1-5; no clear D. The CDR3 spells CASSEEAYSNQPQHF. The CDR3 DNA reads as TGTGCCAGCAGTGAAGAAGCTTATAGCAATCAGCCCCAGCATTTT.